A single sample gave rise to the 32 T cell receptor beta chains below, sequenced in a study of T cells in Graves' hyperthyroidism and ophthalmopathy. There were TCR beta CDR3 regions amplified from RNA transcripts. The HTBI primer set was used in a first-round RT-PCR of the TCR CDR3. TCRdb ran MiXCR on the multiplex PCR reads and lists one entry per CDR3 protein. The sample records about 160,000 distinct CDR3 sequences, less than 10% being singletons. Sequencing was done on a sample of blood. These receptors were obtained from a woman aged 18-29 years with Graves' hyperthyroidism that later progressed to Graves' ophthalmopathy.

Ten or more counts support this clonotype. J is TRBJ2-7 and V is TRBV6-1, with D uncertain. The CDR3 is made up of 11 amino acids. CDR1 is MNHNS and CDR2 is SASEGT in the germline V gene. The V end lost 5 bases, the J end lost 5 bases, and 7 bases lay between the germline ends. The CDR3 spells CASSSFNEQYF. The CDR3 DNA reads TGTGCCAGCAGTTCTTTCAACGAGCAGTACTTC.

The table lists this clonotype with a few counts. CDR3 protein: CASSLTETNSPLHF. The CDR3 DNA reads TGTGCCAGCAGCTTAACAGAAACTAATTCACCCCTCCACTTT. V and J are TRBV7-9 and TRBJ1-6; unclear D gene. V was clipped by 2 bases and J by 6 bases, with 8 bases between them. Germline loops: CDR1 SEHNR, CDR2 FQNEAQ (reference sequence). This CDR3 has 14 amino acids.

A few counts support this clonotype. Here the CDR3 DNA reads TGTGCCAGCAGCCCAAATGGCGTCGGGAGCTACGAGCAGTACTTC. This encodes CASSPNGVGSYEQYF. V gene TRBV14 combines with J gene TRBJ2-7; the D gene is possibly TRBD2 (6 bases). The CDR3 spans 15 residues. V lost 4 bases, J lost 3 bases, and 16 bases lay in between. The germline V gene has CDR1 SGHDN and CDR2 FVKESK.

This clonotype was picked up many times. The J gene is TRBJ1-1, the V gene TRBV19, with D unresolved. With 5 bases removed from V and 3 bases from J, the gap between germline ends came to 13 bases. The CDR3 totals 14 residues. Germline V gene data show CDR1 as LNHDA and CDR2 as SQIVND (reference sequence). The CDR3 coding sequence is TGTGCCAGTAGTCCGGGCTCCCGGGACACTGAAGCTTTCTTT. This codes for CASSPGSRDTEAFF.

With regard to this clonotype: A much bigger clone sits one base away, suggesting this may be a read error. The genes are TRBV29-1 and TRBJ2-7, with 7 bases identical to TRBD1. Germline values: CDR1 SQVTM, CDR2 ANQGSEA. The CDR3 is made up of 12 amino acids. CDR3 in amino acids: CSVGDRGYEQLF. CDR3 nucleotide sequence: TGCAGCGTGGGGGACAGAGGGTACGAGCAGCTCTTC.

The chain couples TRBV19 to TRBJ2-7, with TRBD1 matching over 7 bases. CDR1 and CDR2 from the germline V gene are LNHDA and SQIVND (reference sequence). V shed 3 bases, J shed 9 bases, and the junction held 14 bases outside the gene matches. The CDR3 sequence is 15 residues long. CDR3 residues: CASSIRGTSLSGQYF. Here the CDR3 DNA reads TGTGCCAGTAGTATCAGGGGGACGAGCCTCTCAGGGCAGTACTTC.

This clonotype was observed many times. This chain uses TRBV12-3 or TRBV12-4 with TRBJ2-1; no clear D. The CDR3 has 17 amino acids. Trimming removed 5 bases at V and 0 bases at J, with 17 bases between. The CDR3 region is CASSPDMTVSSYNEQFF. The CDR3 DNA sequence: TGTGCCAGCAGTCCCGACATGACCGTAAGCTCCTACAATGAGCAGTTCTTC.

At least ten counts were recorded for this clonotype. The chain is built from TRBV6-1 and TRBJ1-2, with D perhaps TRBD1 (6 bases). Germline assignment: CDR1 MNHNS and CDR2 SASEGT. This CDR3 has 14 residues. Trimming left V 2 bases short and J 0 bases short, with 7 bases between. DNA of the CDR3: TGTGCCAGCAGTGAACAGGGGTCTAACTATGGCTACACCTTC. Protein: CASSEQGSNYGYTF.

This clonotype came up a few times. The CDR3 DNA reads TGTGCCAGCAGCAACAGGGCGTACAATGAGCAGTTCTTC. It translates to CASSNRAYNEQFF. This rearrangement joins TRBV5-6 to TRBJ2-1, with a weak D call TRBD1 (6 bases). Between the trimmed V and J ends, which lost 4 bases and 4 bases, there was a span of 9 bases. CDR3 length equals 13 residues. Germline V lookup: CDR1 SGHDT, CDR2 YYEEEE.

In its sample, this clonotype was seen many times. The CDR3 reads CASSVRGSTDTQYF. The CDR3 nucleotides read TGTGCCAGCAGCGTTCGGGGAAGCACAGATACGCAGTATTTT. This rearrangement joins TRBV9 to TRBJ2-3, with D perhaps matching TRBD2 (5 bases). The V gene lost 2 bases and the J gene lost 0 bases, with 7 bases spanning the gap. CDR1 SGDLS and CDR2 YYNGEE come from the germline V gene. The CDR3 has 14 amino acids.

This clonotype was found a few times. The chain carries TRBV20-1 and TRBJ2-3, with 13 bases lining up with TRBD2. CDR3 length equals 21 residues. The junction had 23 bases not matched to a gene; V was cut back by 6 bases and J by 2 bases. Germline V gene lookup returns CDR1 DFQATT and CDR2 SNEGSKA (reference sequence). The CDR3 reads CSAKILAGGPETEKITDTQYF. CDR3 DNA: TGCAGTGCCAAAATACTAGCGGGAGGGCCCGAAACCGAAAAGATCACAGATACGCAGTATTTT.

This clonotype has at least ten counts. The chain links TRBV30 to TRBJ1-1; 9 bases align to TRBD1. The germline gives CDR1 GTSNPN, CDR2 SVGIG (reference sequence). The junction had 3 bases not matched to a gene; V was cut back by 4 bases and J by 3 bases. CDR3 length: 13 amino acids. The chain's CDR3 is CAWNRGQDTEAFF. As DNA, the CDR3 is TGTGCCTGGAACAGGGGGCAAGACACTGAAGCTTTCTTT. Filled out from reference TRBV30 and TRBJ1-1, the complete variable domain reads SQTIHQWPATLVQPVGSPLSLECTVEGTSNPNLYWYRQAAGRGLQLLFYSVGIGQISSEVPQNLSASRPQDRQFILSSKKLLLSDSGFYLCAWNRGQDTEAFFGQGTRLTVV.

The chain combines TRBV4-2 with TRBJ2-7; D gene uncertain. Germline lookup yields CDR1 LGHNA and CDR2 YNFKEQ. The CDR3 has 16 residues. Trimming pared 0 bases from V and 2 bases from J, leaving 14 bases between. The CDR3: CASSQDKIQPAYEQYF. DNA of the CDR3: TGTGCCAGCAGCCAAGATAAGATCCAACCAGCCTACGAGCAGTACTTC.

In its sample, this clonotype was seen a few times. This sequence joins TRBV6-4 and TRBJ2-3; 7 bases map to TRBD2. Germline trimming cut 4 bases from V and 1 base from J; bases unmatched to any gene: 8. The CDR3 runs 16 residues. Per germline, CDR1 MRHNA and CDR2 SNTAGT. CDR3 nucleotides: TGTGCCAGCAGTGCCTCGGGGAGGGGCGGCACAGATACGCAGTATTTT. Protein product: CASSASGRGGTDTQYF.

The chain uses TRBV20-1 and TRBJ1-5; D is perhaps TRBD1 (5 bases). V gave up 6 bases and J gave up 5 bases, with 11 bases separating them. This CDR3 region has 12 residues. Germline loops: CDR1 DFQATT, CDR2 SNEGSKA (reference sequence). As DNA, the CDR3 is TGCAGTGCCGGCAGGGAGGATCAGCCCCAGCATTTT. Protein sequence: CSAGREDQPQHF.

There are many counts of this clonotype. The V call is TRBV24-1, the J call TRBJ1-1; 8 positions agree with TRBD1. This CDR3 has 13 amino acids. Germline values: CDR1 KGHDR, CDR2 SFDVKD. Germline trimming cut 7 bases from V and 2 bases from J; bases unmatched to any gene: 2. Here the CDR3 DNA reads TGTGCCACCAGAGGACAGGGTAACACTGAAGCTTTCTTT. As protein: CATRGQGNTEAFF.

This clonotype was counted only a few times. V is TRBV7-3 and J is TRBJ2-1, with 9 bases matching TRBD2. CDR1 and CDR2 (germline): SGHTA, FQGTGA. Trimming at V came to 0 bases and at J to 8 bases, leaving 2 bases not matched to a gene. The CDR3 contains 14 residues. The CDR3, as DNA: TGTGCCAGCAGCTTAACTAGCGGGAGCTATGAGCAGTTCTTC. Protein sequence: CASSLTSGSYEQFF.

This clonotype was found many times. The V gene is TRBV19, the J gene TRBJ1-2; 8 bases align to TRBD1. V shed 6 bases, J shed 1 base, and the junction held 10 bases outside the gene matches. The CDR3 is 16 amino acids. The germline CDR1 and CDR2 sequences are LNHDA and SQIVND (reference sequence). In DNA, the CDR3 is TGTGCCAGTAGGAAGGACAGGGACATAATTAACTATGGCTACACCTTC. Protein product: CASRKDRDIINYGYTF.

The sample holds many counts of this clonotype. The chain is built from TRBV7-9 and TRBJ2-2; possibly TRBD2 for D (6 bases). Trimming stripped 5 bases from V and 2 bases from J, with 21 bases between. CDR1 and CDR2 (germline): SEHNR, FQNEAQ (reference sequence). This CDR3 is 18 amino acids long. The CDR3 bases are TGTGCCAGCAGCCGAGGCGATGTAGCGGCCTTTAACACCGGGGAGCTGTTTTTT. Translated: CASSRGDVAAFNTGELFF.

This clonotype was seen repeatedly, ten times or more. The V call is TRBV20-1, the J call TRBJ2-3, with D possibly being TRBD2 (6 bases). Per germline, CDR1 DFQATT and CDR2 SNEGSKA (reference sequence). The CDR3 runs to 14 residues. The V end lost 5 bases, the J end lost 3 bases, and 15 bases lay between the germline ends. The CDR3 DNA reads TGCAGTGCTTCATTAGCGGTCGGTACAGATACGCAGTATTTT. Its protein product is CSASLAVGTDTQYF.

The CDR3 sequence: CASSHRQDKGEKLFF. For the CDR3, the DNA is TGTGCCAGCAGCCACCGACAGGACAAAGGTGAAAAACTGTTTTTT. The V gene is TRBV3-1, the J gene TRBJ1-4; TRBD1 might be the D (6 bases). Trimming cost V 3 bases and J 7 bases, with 15 bases left between them. CDR1 and CDR2 (germline): LGHDT, YNNKEL (reference sequence). This CDR3 contains 15 residues.

This clonotype was counted ten times or more. The CDR3, as DNA: TGTGCCAGCAGCTTAGCAGCGACAGGGTATGGCTACACCTTC. The encoded protein is CASSLAATGYGYTF. The chain uses TRBV7-2 and TRBJ1-2, with TRBD1 identical over 7 bases. In germline, CDR1 is SGHTA, CDR2 FQGNSA. V shed 0 bases and J 5 bases; nucleotides not matched to a gene: 3. The CDR3 totals 14 residues.

This clonotype has ten or more counts. This rearrangement joins TRBV10-3 to TRBJ2-7; D not certain. Germline V gives CDR1 ENHRY, CDR2 SYGVKD. The CDR3 totals 12 residues. The germline V and J ends were trimmed by 0 bases and 3 bases, with 3 bases remaining between them. The CDR3 spells CAISESSYEQYF. In nucleotides, the CDR3 is TGTGCCATCAGTGAGTCAAGCTACGAGCAGTACTTC.

This clonotype was detected a few times. The chain is built from TRBV9 and TRBJ2-1; 8 positions agree with TRBD2. From germline, CDR1 is SGDLS and CDR2 YYNGEE. The length of the CDR3 is 14 residues. V lost 0 bases and J lost 8; bases outside the gene matches: 4. CDR3 loop: CASSVAGGWYEQFF. CDR3 bases: TGTGCCAGCAGCGTAGCGGGAGGGTGGTATGAGCAGTTCTTC.

The CDR3 spells CASSQGGARGSSGNTIYF. DNA for the CDR3: TGCGCCAGCAGCCAAGGGGGTGCGAGGGGAAGCTCTGGAAACACCATATATTTT. This chain connects TRBV4-1 to TRBJ1-3, with D perhaps TRBD1 (5 bases). V dropped 1 base and J dropped 0 bases, with 16 bases sitting between them. The CDR3 covers 18 residues. Per germline, CDR1 MGHRA and CDR2 YSYEKL.

This clonotype showed up many times. This chain joins TRBV29-1 and TRBJ2-1, with TRBD1 identical over 7 bases. The CDR3 loop spans 14 amino acids. The V gene end was trimmed by 6 bases and the J gene end by 5 bases; junction bases not matched to a gene: 10. From germline, CDR1 is SQVTM and CDR2 ANQGSEA. As DNA, the CDR3 is TGCAGCGTCCAAATACTGACAGGGAACAATGAGCAGTTCTTC. Protein sequence: CSVQILTGNNEQFF.

This clonotype was counted many times. This chain connects TRBV6-2 or TRBV6-3 to TRBJ1-6, with D unresolved. The germline gives CDR1 MNHEY, CDR2 SVGEGT. V was trimmed by 6 bases and J by 6 bases, leaving 15 bases between them. There are 15 residues in the CDR3. The CDR3, as DNA: TGTGCCAGCAGGGACCGGGGAGTCGGTAATTCACCCCTCCACTTT. This gives the protein CASRDRGVGNSPLHF.

This clonotype occurred many times. The chain combines TRBV27 with TRBJ2-5, with 9 bases that match TRBD1. Germline-derived CDR1 and CDR2 are MNHEY and SMNVEV (reference sequence). V trimming: 6 bases; J trimming: 3 bases; junction bases outside the gene matches: 8. This CDR3 has 15 residues. CDR3 bases: TGTGCCAGCAGCCATTTCGGACAGGGGAAAGAGACCCAGTACTTC. The encoded protein is CASSHFGQGKETQYF.

This clonotype has at least ten counts. The rearrangement joins TRBV27 to TRBJ1-1; 7 bases fit TRBD1. Germline V gene data show CDR1 as MNHEY and CDR2 as SMNVEV (reference sequence). V shed 1 base, J shed 5 bases, and the junction held 7 bases outside the gene matches. CDR3 length: 15 amino acids. The CDR3 protein is CASSLLGRGGTEAFF. DNA of the CDR3: TGTGCCAGCAGTTTATTAGGCAGGGGGGGGACTGAAGCTTTCTTT.

The table lists this clonotype with many counts. The gene calls are TRBV29-1 and TRBJ1-1; tentative D call: TRBD1 (5 bases). CDR3 length equals 14 residues. Trimming took 4 bases from V and 1 from J, leaving 13 bases between them. In germline, CDR1 is SQVTM, CDR2 ANQGSEA. In nucleotides, the CDR3 is TGCAGCGTTGGGGAGGGGCTCGGGAACACTGAAGCTTTCTTT. Protein: CSVGEGLGNTEAFF.

The table lists this clonotype with a few counts. This chain joins TRBV20-1 and TRBJ2-2; possible D gene TRBD1, 5 bases. Per the germline V gene, CDR1 is DFQATT and CDR2 is SNEGSKA (reference sequence). V lost 4 bases and J lost 3, with 12 bases in between. CDR3 length: 14 residues. DNA for the CDR3: TGCAGTGCTAAGAAAGGGGCGGACACCGGGGAGCTGTTTTTT. Amino acids: CSAKKGADTGELFF.

This clonotype was counted at least ten times. V usage is TRBV20-1 and J usage is TRBJ2-7, with 7 bases that match TRBD1. Germline CDR1 and CDR2: DFQATT and SNEGSKA (reference sequence). J gave up 2 bases and V 2 bases, and 9 bases lay outside the gene matches. The CDR3 is made up of 15 amino acids. CDR3 sequence (DNA): TGCAGTGCTAGAAGAGGTGACAGGGCCACCTACGAGCAGTACTTC. Translating gives CSARRGDRATYEQYF.